Below are 30 T cell receptor beta chains sequenced from a single sample in a study of shared clonotypes between healthy human individuals. Repertoires were generated with immunoSEQ multiplex PCR, while TCRdb's copy carries only in-frame clones and drops some. The sample includes around 83,000 clones, 60% to 70% of them seen just once. The sample comprised memory CD8+ T cells sorted from blood. Subset indicated: CD45RO+ cells pooled with CCR7-negative TemRA cells. All receptors come from a young man in good health.

V gene TRBV25-1 combines with J gene TRBJ2-7; no firm D call. CDR1 is MGHDK, CDR2 SYGVNS, per germline. This CDR3 spans 13 amino acids. The V and J ends lost 2 bases and 2 bases respectively, with 7 bases between them. In DNA, the CDR3 is TGTGCCAGCAGTGAAGGAGCAGCCTACGAGCAGTACTTC. This sequence encodes CASSEGAAYEQYF.

The chain has TRBV2 and TRBJ1-1; a weak D match, TRBD1 (6 bases). CDR1 SNHLY and CDR2 FYNNEI come from the germline V gene. The germline V and J ends were trimmed by 6 bases and 6 bases, with 11 bases remaining between them. This CDR3 comprises 12 residues. In DNA, the CDR3 is TGTGCCAGCAGACAGGGACCCTCTGAAGCTTTCTTT. Residues: CASRQGPSEAFF. Full variable domain (missing parts from reference TRBV2 and TRBJ1-1): EPEVTQTPSHQVTQMGQEVILRCVPISNHLYFYWYRQILGQKVEFLVSFYNNEISEKSEIFDDQFSVERPDGSNFTLKIRSTKLEDSAMYFCASRQGPSEAFFGQGTRLTVV.

This clone was counted a few times. This chain links TRBV29-1 with TRBJ2-7, with D perhaps matching TRBD1 (6 bases). The V gene's germline CDR1 is SQVTM and CDR2 ANQGSEA. The CDR3 length is 12 residues. Trimming left V 5 bases short and J 1 base short, with 9 bases between. This CDR3 reads CSVSTGSYEQYF. The DNA of the CDR3 is TGCAGCGTTTCGACAGGATCCTACGAGCAGTACTTC.

The chain recombines TRBV28 with TRBJ1-2; D is perhaps TRBD1 (6 bases). V was shortened by 3 bases and J by 7 bases, with 9 bases between the two germline ends. The CDR3 has 12 residues. Germline CDR1 reads MDHEN; CDR2 reads SYDVKM. This CDR3 reads CASSLGASGYTF. The DNA for the CDR3 is TGTGCCAGCAGTTTGGGGGCGAGTGGCTACACCTTC.

CDR3 loop: CASSVPTGANEQFF. The DNA for the CDR3 is TGTGCCAGCAGCGTACCTACAGGGGCGAATGAGCAGTTCTTC. The chain uses TRBV9 and TRBJ2-1, with 7 nucleotides matching TRBD1. This CDR3 has 14 amino acids. V lost 1 base to trimming and J lost 7 bases; unmatched junction nucleotides: 5. Germline V gene sequence: CDR1 SGDLS, CDR2 YYNGEE.

This chain joins TRBV28 and TRBJ2-7; D possibly corresponds to TRBD1 (5 bases). Germline V gene sequence: CDR1 MDHEN, CDR2 SYDVKM. This CDR3 spans 14 amino acids. V lost 4 bases, J lost 0 bases, and 10 bases lay in between. For the CDR3, the DNA is TGTGCCAGCAGTTCCCTAGGGGCCTCCTACGAGCAGTACTTC. Translation gives CASSSLGASYEQYF.

The chain recombines TRBV19 with TRBJ2-3; unclear D gene. V lost 1 base and J lost 0, with 8 bases in between. Per germline, CDR1 LNHDA and CDR2 SQIVND (reference sequence). The CDR3 has 15 amino acids. CDR3 residues: CASSIGAESTDTQYF. In DNA, the CDR3 is TGTGCCAGTAGTATAGGGGCAGAGAGCACAGATACGCAGTATTTT.

The chain recombines TRBV5-6 with TRBJ2-5, with D possibly matching TRBD2 (5 bases). The V gene's germline CDR1 is SGHDT and CDR2 YYEEEE. V was pared by 0 bases and J by 2 bases, with 11 bases between. The CDR3 loop spans 15 amino acids. CDR3 DNA sequence: TGTGCCAGCAGCTTGGCGGCGGGCGCTCAAGAGACCCAGTACTTC. Protein product: CASSLAAGAQETQYF.

This clone was counted once. V usage is TRBV7-9 and J usage is TRBJ1-1; D remains ambiguous. This CDR3 has 13 residues. Germline lookup yields CDR1 SEHNR and CDR2 FQNEAQ (reference sequence). Trimming removed 4 bases at V and 8 bases at J, with 14 bases between. CDR3 DNA: TGTGCCAGCAGCTCGTCAGAAGCAAGGGAAGCTTTCTTT. It encodes CASSSSEAREAFF.

This clone was picked up a small number of times. This CDR3 reads CASSYESGYNEQFF. In DNA form, the CDR3 reads TGTGCCAGCAGTTACGAATCTGGGTACAATGAGCAGTTCTTC. This chain joins TRBV6-5 and TRBJ2-1; D is uncertain. The CDR3 is made up of 14 amino acids. V shed 2 bases and J shed 4 bases, with 9 bases lying between them. CDR1 and CDR2 from the germline V gene are MNHEY and SVGAGI.

By frequency in the sample, this clone is medium-sized. At the DNA level, this CDR3 is encoded by other sequences in the same sample as well. The chain has TRBV28 and TRBJ1-2; no clear D gene. This CDR3 spans 11 amino acids. V was shortened by 6 bases and J by 2 bases, with 4 bases between the two germline ends. The germline CDR1 and CDR2 sequences are MDHEN and SYDVKM. The CDR3 reads CASSLNYGYTF. As DNA, the CDR3 is TGTGCCAGCAGCTTAAACTATGGCTACACCTTC.

V and J are TRBV6-5 and TRBJ2-5; 7 bases map to TRBD2. The CDR3 totals 15 residues. Unmatched junction bases numbered 8, after V lost 2 bases and J lost 5 bases. Germline CDR1 reads MNHEY; CDR2 reads SVGAGI. The CDR3 DNA follows: TGTGCCAGCAGTTACATTGCGGGAGTGGAGGAGACCCAGTACTTC. Its protein product is CASSYIAGVEETQYF.

The chain joins TRBV10-1 to TRBJ2-4, with 7 bases lining up with TRBD1. V lost 4 bases, J lost 5 bases, and 2 bases stayed unmatched. Germline-derived CDR1 and CDR2 are WNHNN and SYGVQD (reference sequence). The CDR3 has 13 amino acids. Here the CDR3 reads CASSGTGENIQYF. The CDR3 DNA is TGCGCCAGCAGTGGAACAGGGGAAAACATTCAGTACTTC.

The chain employs TRBV6-1 and TRBJ1-5; unclear D gene. Trimming cost V 4 bases and J 7 bases, with 11 bases left between them. This CDR3 is built from 13 residues. Germline V gene data show CDR1 as MNHNS and CDR2 as SASEGT. Here the CDR3 reads CASSATHSQPQHF. The CDR3 DNA reads as TGTGCCAGCAGTGCCACTCACAGCCAGCCCCAGCATTTT.

The rearrangement links TRBV7-2 to TRBJ2-7; D is perhaps TRBD2 (5 bases). CDR1 SGHTA and CDR2 FQGNSA come from the germline V gene. Trimming removed 2 bases from V and 2 bases from J, with 7 bases in between. This CDR3 is 13 amino acids long. The CDR3 region has the DNA TGTGCCAGCAGCTTAAGGGAGACCTACGAGCAGTACTTC. Protein product: CASSLRETYEQYF.

V gene TRBV5-6 combines with J gene TRBJ2-5; 9 bases are shared with TRBD2. There are 15 residues in the CDR3. V trimming: 3 bases; J trimming: 5 bases; junction bases outside the gene matches: 8. CDR1 and CDR2 (germline): SGHDT, YYEEEE. Written as DNA, the CDR3 is TGTGCCAGCAGCTCCTGGGGGACTAGCATTGAGACCCAGTACTTC. The encoded protein is CASSSWGTSIETQYF.

This clone was seen a few times. The V and J genes are TRBV6-5 and TRBJ1-2, with D uncertain. Germline loops: CDR1 MNHEY, CDR2 SVGAGI. V lost 5 bases to trimming and J lost 3 bases, with 7 bases between them. CDR3 length: 12 residues. The CDR3 DNA reads as TGTGCCAGCAGTGCAGCCGACTATGGCTACACCTTC. Residues: CASSAADYGYTF.

This clone was detected only a few times. The chain couples TRBV5-8 to TRBJ1-2, with 8 bases identical to TRBD1. The CDR3 is 13 residues long. J was trimmed by 7 bases and V by 1 base; bases with no gene match: 3. From germline, CDR1 is SGHTS and CDR2 YDEGEE. CDR3 protein: CASSLQGAPGYTF. The CDR3 bases are TGTGCCAGCAGCTTGCAGGGGGCGCCTGGCTACACCTTC.

This clone was observed at least ten times. V is TRBV28 and J is TRBJ1-2, with 9 bases lining up with TRBD1. Losses at the gene ends were 5 bases for V and 6 bases for J; bases not matched to a gene: 7. CDR1 and CDR2 (germline): MDHEN, SYDVKM. This CDR3 is built from 14 residues. CDR3 amino acids: CASSRGQGRDGYTF. The CDR3 bases are TGTGCCAGCAGTCGCGGACAGGGGAGGGATGGCTACACCTTC.

V is TRBV4-3 and J is TRBJ1-4, with D perhaps matching TRBD1 (5 bases). The CDR3 is made up of 15 amino acids. Germline values: CDR1 LGHNA, CDR2 YSLEER. The V end was cut by 0 bases, the J end by 7 bases, with 12 bases between. CDR3 in DNA: TGCGCCAGCAGCCAAGATGGTGGGGCTGGTGAAAAACTGTTTTTT. Translated: CASSQDGGAGEKLFF.

At least ten counts were recorded for this clone. This sequence joins TRBV6-6 and TRBJ1-1, with D possibly being TRBD1 (5 bases). V dropped 6 bases and J dropped 1 base, with 9 bases sitting between them. Per germline, CDR1 MNHNY and CDR2 SVGAGI (reference sequence). CDR3 length: 13 amino acids. The CDR3 DNA is TGTGCCAGCAGCAGGGTTGAGAACACTGAAGCTTTCTTT. Translated: CASSRVENTEAFF.

CDR3 region: CASRSRGEKLFF. The CDR3 DNA reads TGTGCCAGCAGGTCAAGAGGGGAAAAACTGTTTTTT. The V call is TRBV27, the J call TRBJ1-4; D gene unclear. V lost 6 bases, J lost 8 bases, and 10 bases lay in between. This CDR3 contains 12 residues. Germline V gene lookup returns CDR1 MNHEY and CDR2 SMNVEV (reference sequence).

V is TRBV19 and J is TRBJ2-1; 7 positions match TRBD1. The length of the CDR3 is 15 residues. CDR1 is LNHDA, CDR2 SQIVND, per germline (reference sequence). The V and J ends lost 10 bases and 5 bases, in that order; junction bases with no gene match: 14. CDR3 DNA sequence: TGTGCCACTCCATCGACAGGGAAAGCGGACAATGAGCAGTTCTTC. Its translation: CATPSTGKADNEQFF.

This clone was recorded a few times. The chain recombines TRBV6-6 with TRBJ1-2; D is unresolved. V lost 4 bases to trimming and J lost 5 bases, with 8 bases between them. Germline loops: CDR1 MNHNY, CDR2 SVGAGI (reference sequence). CDR3 size: 12 residues. The CDR3 protein is CASSSSEYGYTF. The CDR3 DNA reads TGTGCCAGCAGTTCCAGCGAGTATGGCTACACCTTC.

Of note for this clone: Other DNA sequences in the same sample also yield this CDR3. The rearrangement joins TRBV7-2 to TRBJ1-2; D is ambiguous. This CDR3 has 13 residues. Trimming stripped 6 bases from V and 4 bases from J, with 12 bases between. Germline V gives CDR1 SGHTA, CDR2 FQGNSA. The CDR3, as DNA: TGTGCCAGCAGTCTGGGCGGGGTCTATGGCTACACCTTC. Its protein product is CASSLGGVYGYTF.

Concerning this clone: An end of the junction does not agree with germline; a read error may underlie this. The chain combines TRBV19 with TRBJ2-2; D uncertain. CDR3 length equals 15 residues. CDR1 and CDR2 (germline): LNHDA, SQIVND (reference sequence). The CDR3 region is CASSIESDLPGELFF. The DNA of the CDR3 is TGTGCCAGTAGCATAGAGTCCGACCTTCCCGGGGAGCTGTTTTTT.

The chain joins TRBV25-1 to TRBJ2-7; D is perhaps TRBD2 (6 bases). This CDR3 has 13 amino acids. Trimming stripped 8 bases from V and 1 base from J, with 12 bases between. Germline-derived CDR1 and CDR2 are MGHDK and SYGVNS. CDR3: CASYYSGSYEQYF. DNA for the CDR3: TGTGCCAGCTACTATAGCGGATCCTACGAGCAGTACTTC.

CDR3 loop: CASSLALEAGELFF. CDR3 sequence (DNA): TGCGCCAGCAGCTTGGCGTTAGAGGCCGGGGAGCTGTTTTTT. This chain uses TRBV5-1 with TRBJ2-2, with D unclear. V was shortened by 0 bases and J by 6 bases, with 9 bases between the two germline ends. The germline V gene encodes CDR1 SGHRS and CDR2 YFSETQ. This CDR3 is built from 14 residues.

This clone was observed a few times. The rearrangement uses TRBV7-2 and TRBJ2-7, with 10 positions matching TRBD1. Germline lookup yields CDR1 SGHTA and CDR2 FQGNSA. V gave up 2 bases and J gave up 7 bases; unmatched junction bases: 8. This CDR3 is 15 amino acids long. The CDR3 protein is CASSLTGTGVLEQYF. DNA for the CDR3: TGTGCCAGCAGCTTAACCGGGACAGGGGTGTTAGAGCAGTACTTC.

The genes are TRBV19 and TRBJ1-4, with 11 bases lining up with TRBD1. This CDR3 region has 17 residues. Germline assignment: CDR1 LNHDA and CDR2 SQIVND (reference sequence). V gave up 8 bases and J gave up 4 bases; unmatched junction bases: 12. CDR3 loop: CASEPRGQGADNEKLFF. The CDR3 coding sequence is TGTGCCAGTGAGCCACGAGGACAGGGGGCGGATAATGAAAAACTGTTTTTT. The complete variable domain, with remaining parts taken from reference TRBV19 and TRBJ1-4, reads DGGITQSPKYLFRKEGQNVTLSCEQNLNHDAMYWYRQDPGQGLRLIYYSQIVNDFQKGDIAEGYSVSREKKESFPLTVTSAQKNPTAFYLCASEPRGQGADNEKLFFGSGTQLSVL.